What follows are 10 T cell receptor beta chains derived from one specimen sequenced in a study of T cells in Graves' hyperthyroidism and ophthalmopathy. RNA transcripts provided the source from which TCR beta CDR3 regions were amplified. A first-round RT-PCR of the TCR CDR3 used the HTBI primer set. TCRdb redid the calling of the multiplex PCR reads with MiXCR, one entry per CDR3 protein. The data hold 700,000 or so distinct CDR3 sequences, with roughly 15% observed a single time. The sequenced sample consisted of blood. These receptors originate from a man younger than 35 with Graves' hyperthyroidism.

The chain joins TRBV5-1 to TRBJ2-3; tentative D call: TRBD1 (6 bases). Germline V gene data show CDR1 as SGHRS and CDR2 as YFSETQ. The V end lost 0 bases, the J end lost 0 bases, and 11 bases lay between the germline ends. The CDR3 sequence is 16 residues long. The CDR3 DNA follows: TGCGCCAGCAGCTTGGGGATCAGGGGAAGCACAGATACGCAGTATTTT. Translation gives CASSLGIRGSTDTQYF.

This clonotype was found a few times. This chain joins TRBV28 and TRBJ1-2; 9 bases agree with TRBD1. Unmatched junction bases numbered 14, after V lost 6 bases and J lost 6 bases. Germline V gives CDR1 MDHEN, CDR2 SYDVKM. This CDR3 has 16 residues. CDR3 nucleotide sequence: TGTGCCAGCAGCCCTCGCCCGGGACAGGGAAGGAATGGCTACACCTTC. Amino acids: CASSPRPGQGRNGYTF.

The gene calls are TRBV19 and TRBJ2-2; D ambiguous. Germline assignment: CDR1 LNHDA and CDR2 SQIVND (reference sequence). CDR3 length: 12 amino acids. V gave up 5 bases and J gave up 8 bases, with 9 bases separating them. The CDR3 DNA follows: TGTGCCAGTAGTTCCGCACAGGGGGAGCTGTTTTTT. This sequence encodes CASSSAQGELFF. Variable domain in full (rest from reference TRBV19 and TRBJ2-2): DGGITQSPKYLFRKEGQNVTLSCEQNLNHDAMYWYRQDPGQGLRLIYYSQIVNDFQKGDIAEGYSVSREKKESFPLTVTSAQKNPTAFYLCASSSAQGELFFGEGSRLTVL.

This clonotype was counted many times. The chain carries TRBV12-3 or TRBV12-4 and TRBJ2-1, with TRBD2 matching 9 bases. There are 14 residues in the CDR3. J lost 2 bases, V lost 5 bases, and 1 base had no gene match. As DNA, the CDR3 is TGTGCCAGCAGTCGACTAGCGGCCTACAATGAGCAGTTCTTC. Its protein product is CASSRLAAYNEQFF.

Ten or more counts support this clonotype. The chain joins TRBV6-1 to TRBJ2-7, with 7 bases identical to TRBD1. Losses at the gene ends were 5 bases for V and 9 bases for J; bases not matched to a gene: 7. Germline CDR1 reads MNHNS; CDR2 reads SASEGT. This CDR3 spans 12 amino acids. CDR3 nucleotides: TGTGCCAGCAGTTCCATTGACAGGGTGCAGTACTTC. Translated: CASSSIDRVQYF.

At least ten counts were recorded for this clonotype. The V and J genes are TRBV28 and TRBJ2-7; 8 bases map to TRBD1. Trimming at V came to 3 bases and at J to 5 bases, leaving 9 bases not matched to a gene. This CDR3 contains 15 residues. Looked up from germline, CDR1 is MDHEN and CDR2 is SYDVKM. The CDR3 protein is CASSLGPGGQDEQYF. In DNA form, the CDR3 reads TGTGCCAGCAGTTTGGGACCAGGGGGCCAGGACGAGCAGTACTTC.

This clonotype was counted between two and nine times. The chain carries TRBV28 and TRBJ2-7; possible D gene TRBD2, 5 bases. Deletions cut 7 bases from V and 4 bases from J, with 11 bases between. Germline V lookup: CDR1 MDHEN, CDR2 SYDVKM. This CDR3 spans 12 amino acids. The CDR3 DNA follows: TGTGCCAGCATGAGGCGGGCTTACGAGCAGTACTTC. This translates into CASMRRAYEQYF.

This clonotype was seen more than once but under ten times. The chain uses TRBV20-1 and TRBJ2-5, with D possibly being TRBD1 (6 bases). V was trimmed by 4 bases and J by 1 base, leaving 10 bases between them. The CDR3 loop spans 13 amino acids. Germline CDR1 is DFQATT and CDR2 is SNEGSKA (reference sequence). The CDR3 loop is CSAKGHFQETQYF. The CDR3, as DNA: TGCAGTGCTAAGGGACACTTCCAAGAGACCCAGTACTTC.

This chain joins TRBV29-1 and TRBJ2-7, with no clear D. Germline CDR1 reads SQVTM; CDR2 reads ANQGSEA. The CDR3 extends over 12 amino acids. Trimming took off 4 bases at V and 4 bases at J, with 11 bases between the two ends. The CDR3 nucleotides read TGCAGCGTTGTCCAGACCGGTTACGAGCAGTACTTC. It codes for CSVVQTGYEQYF.

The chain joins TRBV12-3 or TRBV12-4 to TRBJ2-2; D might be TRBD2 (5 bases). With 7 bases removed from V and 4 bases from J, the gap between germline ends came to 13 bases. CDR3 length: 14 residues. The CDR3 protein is CASTLTRATGELFF. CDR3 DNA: TGTGCCAGCACCTTGACGCGGGCCACCGGGGAGCTGTTTTTT.